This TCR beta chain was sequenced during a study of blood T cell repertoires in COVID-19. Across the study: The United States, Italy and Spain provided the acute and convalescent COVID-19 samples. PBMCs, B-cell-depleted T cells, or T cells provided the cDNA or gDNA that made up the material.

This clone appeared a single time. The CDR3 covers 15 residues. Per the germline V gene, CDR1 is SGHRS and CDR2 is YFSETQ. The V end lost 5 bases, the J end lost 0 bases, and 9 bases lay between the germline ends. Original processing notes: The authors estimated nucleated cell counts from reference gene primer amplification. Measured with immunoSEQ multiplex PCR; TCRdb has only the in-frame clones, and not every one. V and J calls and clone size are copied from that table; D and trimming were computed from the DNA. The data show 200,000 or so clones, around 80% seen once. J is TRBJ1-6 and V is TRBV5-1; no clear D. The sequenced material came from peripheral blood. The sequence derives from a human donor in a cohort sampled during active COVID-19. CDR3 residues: CASREGSSYNSPLHF. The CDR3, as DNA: TGCGCCAGCAGAGAAGGGAGCTCCTATAATTCACCCCTCCACTTT.